These 30 T cell receptor beta chains were sequenced from one sample in a study of cytomegalovirus exposure and HLA in healthy donors. With 60 Vbeta and 13 Jbeta primers, the PCR was carried out. Clones were read by immunoSEQ multiplex PCR, and TCRdb kept only the in-frame ones, dropping some. The table has roughly 160,000 clones, 65% to 85% seen once. The sequenced material came from PBMCs. These receptors came from a male donor in good health and CMV-seronegative.

V and J are TRBV7-6 and TRBJ1-6; perhaps TRBD1 as D (5 bases). Germline V gene lookup returns CDR1 SGHVS and CDR2 FNYEAQ. V gave up 4 bases and J gave up 8 bases, with 18 bases separating them. This CDR3 is built from 16 residues. The CDR3 DNA reads TGTGCCAGCAGCTCCCGGGCAGGGCAAAGGGATTCACCCCTCCACTTT. This sequence encodes CASSSRAGQRDSPLHF.

The chain is built from TRBV28 and TRBJ2-3, with 8 bases aligning to TRBD1. This CDR3 contains 15 residues. V trimming: 6 bases; J trimming: 4 bases; junction bases outside the gene matches: 9. From germline, CDR1 is MDHEN and CDR2 SYDVKM. The CDR3 region has the DNA TGTGCCAGCAGCGAACACGGACAGGGTTCAGATACGCAGTATTTT. Amino acid sequence: CASSEHGQGSDTQYF.

As to this clone: An end of the junction differs from the germline gene, which may be a read error. This rearrangement joins TRBV7-9 to TRBJ1-5; 7 nucleotides agree with TRBD1. This CDR3 spans 13 amino acids. Germline V gives CDR1 SEHNR, CDR2 FQNEAQ (reference sequence). The CDR3 spells CSSTRGENQPQHF. The DNA for the CDR3 is TGTTCCAGCACCAGGGGGGAAAATCAGCCCCAGCATTTT. Combining the CDR3 with reference TRBV7-9 and TRBJ1-5 gives the whole variable domain DTGVSQNPRHKITKRGQNVTFRCDPISEHNRLYWYRQTLGQGPEFLTYFQNEAQLEKSRLLSDRFSAERPKGSFSTLEIQRTEQGDSAMYLCSSTRGENQPQHFGDGTRLSIL.

The rearrangement links TRBV7-3 to TRBJ2-5, with D possibly being TRBD2 (5 bases). V lost 5 bases and J 5 bases, leaving 15 bases between the germline ends. This CDR3 contains 14 residues. The V gene's germline CDR1 is SGHTA and CDR2 FQGTGA. CDR3 in DNA: TGTGCCAGCAGCCAAAGGGCGGCGGGTGAGACCCAGTACTTC. Encoded protein: CASSQRAAGETQYF.

This clone came up once. The J gene is TRBJ2-1, the V gene TRBV29-1; tentative D call: TRBD1 (5 bases). This CDR3 region has 13 residues. Trimming shortened V by 4 bases and J by 7 bases, and 14 bases separated the two germline ends. Germline V gene sequence: CDR1 SQVTM, CDR2 ANQGSEA. The CDR3 loop is CSVALQQGNEQFF. Written as DNA, the CDR3 is TGCAGCGTTGCCCTACAGCAGGGTAATGAGCAGTTCTTC.

The rearrangement links TRBV6-5 to TRBJ2-5; D is possibly TRBD2 (5 bases). V shed 3 bases and J shed 2 bases, with 13 bases lying between them. Germline V gives CDR1 MNHEY, CDR2 SVGAGI. The CDR3 contains 15 residues. CDR3 coding DNA: TGTGCCAGCAGTTATTTCCGGGGTAAACAAGAGACCCAGTACTTC. Translating gives CASSYFRGKQETQYF.

The chain has TRBV29-1 and TRBJ2-7; TRBD2 aligns across 9 bases. Germline V CDR1 and CDR2: SQVTM, ANQGSEA. This CDR3 has 14 residues. V dropped 7 bases and J dropped 4; count of bases not matched to a gene: 11. CDR3 region: CSAQKVAGEYEQYF. The CDR3 DNA sequence: TGCAGCGCCCAAAAGGTAGCGGGAGAATACGAGCAGTACTTC.

This chain's CDR3 is CASSPRTSGVQETQYF. Here the CDR3 DNA reads TGTGCCAGCAGCCCCCGGACTAGCGGGGTACAAGAGACCCAGTACTTC. This sequence joins TRBV5-4 and TRBJ2-5; TRBD2 matches at 12 bases. The CDR3 is 16 amino acids. The germline V gene encodes CDR1 SGHNT and CDR2 YYREEE (reference sequence). The trim removed 4 bases at V and 2 bases at J, leaving 6 bases unmatched.

This sequence joins TRBV7-3 and TRBJ2-2, with D possibly matching TRBD1 (5 bases). The V gene lost 1 base and the J gene lost 5 bases, with 8 bases spanning the gap. Per germline, CDR1 SGHTA and CDR2 FQGTGA. The CDR3 covers 14 residues. For the CDR3, the DNA is TGTGCCAGCAGCTTAAGCCAGGGAACCGGGGAGCTGTTTTTT. Protein product: CASSLSQGTGELFF.

The chain has TRBV7-2 and TRBJ2-3; TRBD1 agrees at 9 bases. The CDR3 extends over 13 amino acids. Germline assignment: CDR1 SGHTA and CDR2 FQGNSA. Unmatched junction bases numbered 2, after V lost 9 bases and J lost 1 base. The CDR3: CASRTGGTDTQYF. The CDR3 DNA reads TGTGCCAGTAGGACAGGGGGCACAGATACGCAGTATTTT.

The genes are TRBV30 and TRBJ2-7; D is undetermined. The CDR3 runs to 12 residues. V lost 5 bases to trimming and J lost 5 bases, with 13 bases between them. CDR1 and CDR2 (germline): GTSNPN, SVGIG (reference sequence). The CDR3 region is CAWPVPRHEQYF. CDR3 coding DNA: TGTGCCTGGCCTGTCCCTAGGCACGAGCAGTACTTC.

The chain uses TRBV18 and TRBJ1-4, with D possibly TRBD1 on 5 matching bases. Germline lookup yields CDR1 KGHSH and CDR2 LQKENI. CDR3 length: 14 residues. V was pared by 2 bases and J by 8 bases, with 12 bases between. The CDR3 sequence: CASSPVDRFEKLFF. The CDR3 region has the DNA TGTGCCAGCTCACCAGTAGACAGATTCGAAAAACTGTTTTTT.

The chain links TRBV19 to TRBJ2-7, with 8 positions matching TRBD1. There are 17 residues in the CDR3. With V trimmed by 0 bases and J by 7 bases, 14 bases remained unmatched. Germline assignment: CDR1 LNHDA and CDR2 SQIVND (reference sequence). CDR3 in DNA: TGTGCCAGTAGTATAGAGGCGGCAGGGGGCACCCCAGGAGAGCAGTACTTC. The encoded protein is CASSIEAAGGTPGEQYF.

This chain joins TRBV5-4 and TRBJ2-5; perhaps TRBD1 as D (6 bases). Between the trimmed V and J ends, which lost 3 bases and 5 bases, there was a span of 11 bases. The germline V gene encodes CDR1 SGHNT and CDR2 YYREEE (reference sequence). This CDR3 region has 13 residues. CDR3 sequence: CASSSDSEETQYF. The CDR3 DNA reads TGTGCCAGCAGCTCGGACAGCGAGGAGACCCAGTACTTC.

This clone was seen a few times. This chain connects TRBV25-1 to TRBJ2-7; D might be TRBD2 (6 bases). The V gene's germline CDR1 is MGHDK and CDR2 SYGVNS. V dropped 2 bases and J dropped 6 bases, with 14 bases sitting between them. This CDR3 contains 14 residues. The CDR3 DNA is TGTGCCAGCAGTGAACGCGGGACCACCTCCGAGCAGTACTTC. Its translation is CASSERGTTSEQYF.

The chain links TRBV2 to TRBJ1-5; TRBD1 might be the D (6 bases). Germline-derived CDR1 and CDR2 are SNHLY and FYNNEI. This CDR3 is built from 15 residues. V gave up 6 bases and J gave up 6 bases, with 18 bases separating them. This CDR3 is CASSDNTGSRQPQHF. The CDR3 DNA sequence: TGTGCCAGCAGCGATAATACAGGGAGCCGTCAGCCCCAGCATTTT.

This clone was found a few times. CDR3 sequence: CASGLVLTGSTEAFF. The CDR3 bases are TGTGCTAGTGGTTTGGTACTCACAGGGTCGACTGAAGCTTTCTTT. The chain couples TRBV12-5 to TRBJ1-1; perhaps TRBD1 as D (6 bases). Germline CDR1 reads LGHNT; CDR2 reads FRNRAP. The CDR3 is made up of 15 amino acids. The ends were cut back, 0 bases at V and 5 bases at J, with 13 bases in the middle. Drawing the rest from reference TRBV12-5 and TRBJ1-1, the complete variable domain is DARVTQTPRHKVTEMGQEVTMRCQPILGHNTVFWYRQTMMQGLELLAYFRNRAPLDDSGMPKDRFSAEMPDATLATLKIQPSEPRDSAVYFCASGLVLTGSTEAFFGQGTRLTVV.

This clone was seen once. The chain is built from TRBV7-3 and TRBJ2-5, with 9 nucleotides matching TRBD1. Looked up from germline, CDR1 is SGHTA and CDR2 is FQGTGA. The CDR3 is made up of 15 amino acids. J gave up 5 bases and V 5 bases, and 9 bases lay outside the gene matches. In nucleotides, the CDR3 is TGTGCCAGCAGCCGCCAGAGGACAGGGGTTGAGACCCAGTACTTC. Translating gives CASSRQRTGVETQYF.

J is TRBJ2-2 and V is TRBV29-1, with D perhaps TRBD1 (5 bases). The V and J ends lost 0 bases and 3 bases respectively, with 14 bases between them. Germline lookup yields CDR1 SQVTM and CDR2 ANQGSEA. The CDR3 has 16 residues. CDR3 nucleotide sequence: TGCAGCGTTGAAGATTTCAGGGTGGCCGACACCGGGGAGCTGTTTTTT. This translates into CSVEDFRVADTGELFF.

This chain connects TRBV5-4 to TRBJ2-1; 7 nucleotides line up with TRBD2. CDR3 size: 15 residues. The J segment lost 9 bases and the V segment lost 4 bases, leaving 13 bases of the junction unmatched. Germline V CDR1 and CDR2: SGHNT, YYREEE (reference sequence). The CDR3 nucleotides read TGTGCCAGCAGCCAAGGAGGGACTACCGTCGGTGAGCAGTTCTTC. Translating it yields CASSQGGTTVGEQFF.

The genes are TRBV5-1 and TRBJ2-5; TRBD1 matches at 11 bases. Germline V gives CDR1 SGHRS, CDR2 YFSETQ. The CDR3 sequence is 15 residues long. The trim removed 2 bases at V and 6 bases at J, leaving 6 bases unmatched. CDR3 DNA sequence: TGCGCCAGCAGCTTACGGACAGGGGGCGCACAGACCCAGTACTTC. It translates to CASSLRTGGAQTQYF. Together with reference TRBV5-1 and TRBJ2-5, the CDR3 gives the full variable domain: KAGVTQTPRYLIKTRGQQVTLSCSPISGHRSVSWYQQTPGQGLQFLFEYFSETQRNKGNFPGRFSGRQFSNSRSEMNVSTLELGDSALYLCASSLRTGGAQTQYFGPGTRLLVL.

This clone was seen a single time. The rearrangement uses TRBV15 and TRBJ2-7; 9 bases match TRBD1. CDR1 and CDR2 from the germline V gene are LNHNV and YYDKDF (reference sequence). J was trimmed by 2 bases and V by 4 bases; bases with no gene match: 6. The CDR3 extends over 15 amino acids. The CDR3 spells CATSKDRGSPYEQYF. The CDR3 nucleotides are TGTGCCACCAGCAAAGACAGGGGGTCCCCCTACGAGCAGTACTTC.

The chain recombines TRBV6-6 with TRBJ2-1; the match to TRBD2 covers 10 bases. The CDR3 loop spans 16 amino acids. Germline V CDR1 and CDR2: MNHNY, SVGAGI (reference sequence). With V trimmed by 2 bases and J by 7 bases, 8 bases remained unmatched. The CDR3 spells CASSYSLAGAGNEQFF. The CDR3 DNA reads as TGTGCCAGCAGTTACAGCCTAGCGGGAGCGGGAAATGAGCAGTTCTTC.

Only a few counts were recorded for this clone. The CDR3 loop reads CASGSTKDTEAFF. DNA for the CDR3: TGTGCCAGTGGTTCGACTAAGGACACTGAAGCTTTCTTT. The genes are TRBV19 and TRBJ1-1, with unresolved D. The germline gives CDR1 LNHDA, CDR2 SQIVND (reference sequence). This CDR3 spans 13 amino acids. The ends were cut back, 8 bases at V and 3 bases at J, with 13 bases in the middle.

The rearrangement uses TRBV7-2 and TRBJ2-1; 8 nucleotides agree with TRBD1. CDR1 is SGHTA, CDR2 FQGNSA, per germline. The CDR3 sequence is 17 residues long. Unmatched junction bases numbered 15, after V lost 3 bases and J lost 8 bases. The CDR3 loop reads CASSLGGRGQGSDEQFF. In DNA form, the CDR3 reads TGTGCCAGCAGCTTGGGAGGTAGAGGACAGGGTTCAGATGAGCAGTTCTTC. Filled out from reference TRBV7-2 and TRBJ2-1, the complete variable domain reads GAGVSQSPSNKVTEKGKDVELRCDPISGHTALYWYRQSLGQGLEFLIYFQGNSAPDKSGLPSDRFSAERTGGSVSTLTIQRTQQEDSAVYLCASSLGGRGQGSDEQFFGPGTRLTVL.

The chain employs TRBV7-3 and TRBJ2-3; weak D call: TRBD2 (5 bases). CDR3 length: 13 amino acids. Germline V gene sequence: CDR1 SGHTA, CDR2 FQGTGA. Between the trimmed V and J ends, which lost 5 bases and 10 bases, there was a span of 16 bases. In DNA, the CDR3 is TGTGCCAGCAGCGCCCTCGGGGTAGCGTCGCAGTATTTT. It is translated as CASSALGVASQYF.

The chain has TRBV6-1 and TRBJ2-3; 8 bases match TRBD2. The CDR3 sequence is 16 residues long. Germline V CDR1 and CDR2: MNHNS, SASEGT. Germline trimming cut 1 base from V and 3 bases from J; bases unmatched to any gene: 6. The CDR3 spells CASSEGPGLVTDTQYF. The CDR3 DNA is TGTGCCAGCAGTGAAGGACCGGGACTAGTAACAGATACGCAGTATTTT.

V gene TRBV30 combines with J gene TRBJ2-3; 11 bases are shared with TRBD2. This CDR3 comprises 16 residues. CDR1 and CDR2 from the germline V gene are GTSNPN and SVGIG (reference sequence). Trimming cost V 1 base and J 5 bases; bases outside gene matches: 8. CDR3 nucleotide sequence: TGTGCCTGGAGTGATCAGACTAGCGGGGTAGGAGATACGCAGTATTTT. It is translated as CAWSDQTSGVGDTQYF.

The chain has TRBV19 and TRBJ2-1; D perhaps matches TRBD2 (6 bases). Germline V gene sequence: CDR1 LNHDA, CDR2 SQIVND (reference sequence). Trimming cost V 7 bases and J 8 bases, with 18 bases left between them. CDR3 length: 14 residues. CDR3 in DNA: TGTGCCAGTACGAGGAGCACTAGCCGCGATGAGCAGTTCTTC. This gives the protein CASTRSTSRDEQFF.

This clone was counted between two and nine times. The V call is TRBV13, the J call TRBJ2-3, with 13 positions matching TRBD2. The CDR3 length is 18 residues. Germline lookup yields CDR1 PRHDT and CDR2 FYEKMQ (reference sequence). The V and J ends lost 0 bases and 0 bases, in that order; junction bases with no gene match: 3. For the CDR3, the DNA is TGTGCCAGCAGCTTAGGGAGACTAGCGGGGGGAAGCACAGATACGCAGTATTTT. Its protein is CASSLGRLAGGSTDTQYF.